The clone carrying this T cell receptor (beta chain) has just a few counts. Its target is unknown. A second 7 to 11 cycle PCR used barcoded and J-beta primers. TCRdb called the 5' RACE reads again in MiXCR, with one record for every CDR3 protein. The sample lists some 370,000 distinct CDR3 sequences, roughly half occurring once. The data belong to a study of blood T cells in healthy people across ages. Study-wide results and limits: Using unsorted PBMCs precluded a conclusive naive versus antigen-experienced comparison.

The source of this sequence is a man in his fifties or sixties in good health. The sample comprised blood.

CDR3 protein: CASSWSTGASDTQYF. In DNA, the CDR3 is TGTGCCAGCAGTTGGTCGACTGGGGCCTCAGATACGCAGTATTTT. The chain recombines TRBV6-2 or TRBV6-3 with TRBJ2-3, with D perhaps matching TRBD1 (5 bases). V lost 4 bases and J 4 bases, leaving 15 bases between the germline ends. The CDR3 totals 15 residues. Germline assignment: CDR1 MNHEY and CDR2 SVGEGT.